This entry features one TCR beta chain sequence. The method was immunoSEQ multiplex PCR; TCRdb's version includes in-frame clones alone and lacks a portion of them. The sample has over 150,000 clones, roughly 94% seen once. This entry belongs to a study of T cell responses to AZD1222 COVID-19 vaccine. The CDR3 contains 15 residues. Germline loops: CDR1 SEHNR, CDR2 FQNEAQ (reference sequence). Trimming took 4 bases from V and 5 from J; bases not matched to a gene: 6. The chain is built from TRBV7-9 and TRBJ2-7; 12 bases fit TRBD2. The source is an adult who received the AZD1222 COVID-19 vaccine. Sequencing used peripheral blood, obtained 28 days after the second AZD1222 dose. The CDR3 DNA is TGTGCCAGCAGCTCGACTAGCGGGAGTTCCAACGAGCAGTACTTC. Translating gives CASSSTSGSSNEQYF.